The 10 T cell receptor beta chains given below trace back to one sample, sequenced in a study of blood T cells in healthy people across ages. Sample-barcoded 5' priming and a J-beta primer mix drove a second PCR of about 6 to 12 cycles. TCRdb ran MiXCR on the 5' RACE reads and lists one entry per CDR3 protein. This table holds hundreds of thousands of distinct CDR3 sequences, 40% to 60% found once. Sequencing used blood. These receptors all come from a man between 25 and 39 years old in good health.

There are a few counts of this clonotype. CDR3 in amino acids: CASSQVTGKETQYF. In DNA form, the CDR3 reads TGTGCCAGCAGCCAAGTGACAGGAAAAGAGACCCAGTACTTC. The chain joins TRBV3-1 to TRBJ2-5, with TRBD1 as a possible D gene (6 bases). The germline V gene has CDR1 LGHDT and CDR2 YNNKEL (reference sequence). This CDR3 is 14 amino acids long. V shed 1 base and J shed 3 bases, with 9 bases lying between them.

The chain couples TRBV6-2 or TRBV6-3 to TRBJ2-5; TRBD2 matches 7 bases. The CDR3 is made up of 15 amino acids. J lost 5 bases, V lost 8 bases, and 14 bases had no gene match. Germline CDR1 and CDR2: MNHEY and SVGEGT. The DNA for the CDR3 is TGTGCCAGCGAGTCTGCCAGCGGGGCCAGGGAGACCCAGTACTTC. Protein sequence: CASESASGARETQYF.

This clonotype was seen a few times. CDR3 sequence reads: CASSLEGLGTYEQYF. CDR3 DNA: TGTGCCAGCAGCTTAGAAGGGCTTGGGACCTACGAGCAGTACTTC. The chain joins TRBV7-2 to TRBJ2-7; no definite D call. From germline, CDR1 is SGHTA and CDR2 FQGNSA. V shed 1 base and J shed 2 bases, with 12 bases lying between them. The CDR3 totals 15 residues.

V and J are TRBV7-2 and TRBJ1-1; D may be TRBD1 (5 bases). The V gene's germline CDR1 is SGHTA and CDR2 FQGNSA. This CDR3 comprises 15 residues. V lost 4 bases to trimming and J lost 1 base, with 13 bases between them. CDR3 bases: TGTGCCAGCAGCTCGCGAGGGACGGGGAACACTGAAGCTTTCTTT. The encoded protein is CASSSRGTGNTEAFF. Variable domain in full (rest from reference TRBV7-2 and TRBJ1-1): GAGVSQSPSNKVTEKGKDVELRCDPISGHTALYWYRQSLGQGLEFLIYFQGNSAPDKSGLPSDRFSAERTGGSVSTLTIQRTQQEDSAVYLCASSSRGTGNTEAFFGQGTRLTVV.

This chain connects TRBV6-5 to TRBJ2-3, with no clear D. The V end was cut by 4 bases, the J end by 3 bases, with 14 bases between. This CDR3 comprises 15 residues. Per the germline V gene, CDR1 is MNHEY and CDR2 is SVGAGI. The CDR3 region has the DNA TGTGCCAGCAGTTTACGACGGAGAGGAACAGATACGCAGTATTTT. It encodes CASSLRRRGTDTQYF.

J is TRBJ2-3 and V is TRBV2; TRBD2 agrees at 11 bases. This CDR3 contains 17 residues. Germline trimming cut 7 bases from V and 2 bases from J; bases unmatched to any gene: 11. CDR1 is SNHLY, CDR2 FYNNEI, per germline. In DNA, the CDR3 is TGTGCCAGCACGGATCTCGGGACTAGCGGACTCACAGATACGCAGTATTTT. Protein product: CASTDLGTSGLTDTQYF.

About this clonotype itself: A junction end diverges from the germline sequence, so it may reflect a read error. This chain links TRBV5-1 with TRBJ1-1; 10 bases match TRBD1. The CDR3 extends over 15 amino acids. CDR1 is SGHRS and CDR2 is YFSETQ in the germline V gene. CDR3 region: CVSSLTGGDGTEAFF. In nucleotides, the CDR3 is TGCGTCAGCAGCTTGACAGGGGGCGATGGCACTGAAGCTTTCTTT. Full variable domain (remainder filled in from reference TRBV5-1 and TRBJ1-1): KAGVTQTPRYLIKTRGQQVTLSCSPISGHRSVSWYQQTPGQGLQFLFEYFSETQRNKGNFPGRFSGRQFSNSRSEMNVSTLELGDSALYLCVSSLTGGDGTEAFFGQGTRLTVV.

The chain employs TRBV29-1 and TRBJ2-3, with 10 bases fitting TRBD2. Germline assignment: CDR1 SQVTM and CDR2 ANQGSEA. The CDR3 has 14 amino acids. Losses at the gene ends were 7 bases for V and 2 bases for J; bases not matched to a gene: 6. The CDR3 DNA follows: TGCAGCGGGGAGGGACTAGCGTACACAGATACGCAGTATTTT. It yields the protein CSGEGLAYTDTQYF.

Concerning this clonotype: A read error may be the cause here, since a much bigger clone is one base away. The CDR3 loop reads CSAETEAYGYTF. The CDR3 DNA follows: TGCAGTGCTGAGACAGAAGCCTATGGCTACACCTTC. The genes are TRBV20-1 and TRBJ1-2, with D perhaps TRBD1 (5 bases). V lost 5 bases and J lost 4, with 11 bases in between. This CDR3 region has 12 residues. The germline gives CDR1 DFQATT, CDR2 SNEGSKA (reference sequence).

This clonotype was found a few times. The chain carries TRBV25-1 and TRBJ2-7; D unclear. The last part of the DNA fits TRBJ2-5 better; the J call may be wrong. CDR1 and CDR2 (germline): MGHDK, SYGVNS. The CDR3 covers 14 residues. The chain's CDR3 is CASSGGVMAETQYF. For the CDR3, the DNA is TGTGCCAGCAGTGGAGGAGTCATGGCGGAGACCCAGTACTTC.